This T cell receptor (beta chain) was identified during a study of human T cells and chemical hapten exposure. Time point in this sample: patch test 1, 2 weeks after DPC sensitization. Treatment meaning: therapeutic diphenylcyclopropenone sensitization with weekly scalp DPC. Venepuncture was done earlier than the placement of each patch test. Germline-derived CDR1 and CDR2 are MNHEY and SVGEGT. Trimming cost V 0 bases and J 3 bases, with 17 bases left between them. This CDR3 comprises 17 residues. As originally analysed: Samples ranged from 23,224 to 690,600 TCRs, with a median of 95,638. TCRdb analysed the RACE reads with MiXCR anew, one entry per CDR3 protein. TCRdb's processing, not the authors' own work, is the source of the V and J calls. The sample shows more than 95,000 distinct CDR3 sequences, 9% to 14% of them seen only once. This clonotype was detected only a few times.

This clonotype was obtained from a woman between 50 and 59 years old with alopecia areata. Some clones in this sample may be carry-over from other donors' samples. The rearrangement uses TRBV6-2 or TRBV6-3 and TRBJ1-1; D unclear. The sample here was whole blood, taken in connection with sensitization to the hapten diphenylcyclopropenone (DPC). The CDR3 reads CASSYSEAEGFDTEAFF. The CDR3 DNA sequence: TGTGCCAGCAGTTACTCTGAGGCGGAGGGATTCGACACTGAAGCTTTCTTT.